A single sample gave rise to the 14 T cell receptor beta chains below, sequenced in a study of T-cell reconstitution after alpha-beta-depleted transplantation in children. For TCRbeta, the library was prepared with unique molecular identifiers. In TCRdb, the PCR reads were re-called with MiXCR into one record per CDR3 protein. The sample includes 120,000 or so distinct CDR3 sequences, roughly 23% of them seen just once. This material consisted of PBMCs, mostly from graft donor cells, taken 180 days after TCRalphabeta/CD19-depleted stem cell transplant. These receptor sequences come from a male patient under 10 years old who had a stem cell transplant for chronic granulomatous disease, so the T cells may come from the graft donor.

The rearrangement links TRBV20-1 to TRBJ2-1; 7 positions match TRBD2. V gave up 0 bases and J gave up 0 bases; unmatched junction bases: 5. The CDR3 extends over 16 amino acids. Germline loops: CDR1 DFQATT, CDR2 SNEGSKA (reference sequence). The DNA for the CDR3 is TGCAGTGCTAGAGAGGGTAGGACTAGCTCCTACAATGAGCAGTTCTTC. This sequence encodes CSAREGRTSSYNEQFF.

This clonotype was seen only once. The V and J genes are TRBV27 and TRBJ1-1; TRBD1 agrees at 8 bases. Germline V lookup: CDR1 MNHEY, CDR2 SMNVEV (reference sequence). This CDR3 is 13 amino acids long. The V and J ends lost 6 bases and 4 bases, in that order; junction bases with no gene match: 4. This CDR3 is CASSRQGRTEAFF. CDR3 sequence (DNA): TGTGCCAGCAGCCGACAGGGGCGCACTGAAGCTTTCTTT.

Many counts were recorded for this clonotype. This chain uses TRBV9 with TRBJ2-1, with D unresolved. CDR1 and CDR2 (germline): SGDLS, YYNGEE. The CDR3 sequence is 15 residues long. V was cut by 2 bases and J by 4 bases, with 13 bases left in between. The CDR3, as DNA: TGTGCCAGCAGCGTCCGAAACGACCCGTACAATGAGCAGTTCTTC. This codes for CASSVRNDPYNEQFF.

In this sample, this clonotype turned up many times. DNA for the CDR3: TGCAGCGTTGAAGATGGCTCTGTACCAGATACGCAGTATTTT. The encoded protein is CSVEDGSVPDTQYF. This rearrangement joins TRBV29-1 to TRBJ2-3; D gene unclear. The germline V and J ends were trimmed by 0 bases and 4 bases, with 11 bases remaining between them. Germline CDR1 reads SQVTM; CDR2 reads ANQGSEA. The CDR3 has 14 residues.

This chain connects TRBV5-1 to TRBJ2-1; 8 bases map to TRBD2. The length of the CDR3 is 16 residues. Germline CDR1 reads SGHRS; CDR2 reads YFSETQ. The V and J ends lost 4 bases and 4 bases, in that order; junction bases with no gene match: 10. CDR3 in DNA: TGCGCCAGCAGCCCCGGGGGGGGTAGTCGTTACAATGAGCAGTTCTTC. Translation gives CASSPGGGSRYNEQFF.

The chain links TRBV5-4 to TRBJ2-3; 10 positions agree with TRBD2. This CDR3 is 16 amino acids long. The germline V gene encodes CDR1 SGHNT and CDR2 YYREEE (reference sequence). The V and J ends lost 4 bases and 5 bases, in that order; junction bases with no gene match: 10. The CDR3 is CASSLLSGRAGDTQYF. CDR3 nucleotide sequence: TGTGCCAGCAGCCTCCTGAGCGGGAGGGCCGGAGATACGCAGTATTTT.

This CDR3 is CSARARPPRDTEAFF. The CDR3 DNA sequence: TGCAGTGCTAGGGCCCGTCCACCGAGGGACACTGAAGCTTTCTTT. The chain links TRBV20-1 to TRBJ1-1; D is uncertain. The CDR3 consists of 15 residues. Trimming cost V 3 bases and J 3 bases, with 17 bases left between them. Germline V gene sequence: CDR1 DFQATT, CDR2 SNEGSKA (reference sequence).

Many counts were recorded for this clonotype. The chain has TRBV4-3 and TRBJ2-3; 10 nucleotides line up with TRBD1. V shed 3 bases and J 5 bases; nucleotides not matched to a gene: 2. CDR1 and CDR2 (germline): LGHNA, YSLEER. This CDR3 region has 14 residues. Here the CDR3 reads CASSHDRGLDTQYF. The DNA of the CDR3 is TGCGCCAGCAGCCATGACAGGGGGCTAGATACGCAGTATTTT.

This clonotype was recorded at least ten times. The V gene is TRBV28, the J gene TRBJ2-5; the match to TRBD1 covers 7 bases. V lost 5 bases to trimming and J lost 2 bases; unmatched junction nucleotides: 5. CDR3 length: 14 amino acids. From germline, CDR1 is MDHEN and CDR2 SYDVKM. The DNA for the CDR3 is TGTGCCAGCAGTCGCCGGGACAGACAAGAGACCCAGTACTTC. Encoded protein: CASSRRDRQETQYF.

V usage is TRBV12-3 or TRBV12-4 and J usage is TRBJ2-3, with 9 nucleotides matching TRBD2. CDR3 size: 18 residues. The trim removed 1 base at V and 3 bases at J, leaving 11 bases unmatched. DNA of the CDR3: TGTGCCAGCAGTTTAGTGGCGGGAGGGCCAGCAGGGACAGATACGCAGTATTTT. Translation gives CASSLVAGGPAGTDTQYF.

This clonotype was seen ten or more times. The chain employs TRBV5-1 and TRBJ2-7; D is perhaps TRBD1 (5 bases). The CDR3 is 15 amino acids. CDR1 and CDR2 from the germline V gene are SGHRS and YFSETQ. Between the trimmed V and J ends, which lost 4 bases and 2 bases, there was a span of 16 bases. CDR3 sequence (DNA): TGCGCCAGCAGCCTACATTTGGGGCCAACCTACGAGCAGTACTTC. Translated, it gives CASSLHLGPTYEQYF. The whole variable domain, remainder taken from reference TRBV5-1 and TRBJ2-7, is KAGVTQTPRYLIKTRGQQVTLSCSPISGHRSVSWYQQTPGQGLQFLFEYFSETQRNKGNFPGRFSGRQFSNSRSEMNVSTLELGDSALYLCASSLHLGPTYEQYFGPGTRLTVT.

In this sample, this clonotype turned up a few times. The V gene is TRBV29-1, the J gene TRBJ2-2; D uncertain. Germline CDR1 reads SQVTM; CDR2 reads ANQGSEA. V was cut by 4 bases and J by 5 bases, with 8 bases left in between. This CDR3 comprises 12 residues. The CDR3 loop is CSVVVETGELFF. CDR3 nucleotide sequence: TGCAGCGTTGTAGTGGAAACCGGGGAGCTGTTTTTT.

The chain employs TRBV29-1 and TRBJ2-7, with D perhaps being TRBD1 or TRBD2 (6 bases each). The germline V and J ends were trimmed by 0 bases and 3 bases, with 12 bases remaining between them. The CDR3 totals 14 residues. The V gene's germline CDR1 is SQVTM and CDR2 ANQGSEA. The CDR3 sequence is CSVEERDTNYEQYF. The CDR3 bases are TGCAGCGTTGAAGAGCGGGACACGAACTACGAGCAGTACTTC.

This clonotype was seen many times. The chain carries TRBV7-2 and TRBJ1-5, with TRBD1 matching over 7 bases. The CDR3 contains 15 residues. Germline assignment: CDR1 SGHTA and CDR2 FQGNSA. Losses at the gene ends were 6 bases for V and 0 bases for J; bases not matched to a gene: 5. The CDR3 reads CASRSGTVSNQPQHF. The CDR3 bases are TGTGCCAGCAGATCCGGGACAGTTAGCAATCAGCCCCAGCATTTT.